Listed below are T cell receptor beta chains from one sample, sequenced in a study of graft-versus-host responses after intestinal transplantation. Clones were read by immunoSEQ multiplex PCR, and TCRdb kept only the in-frame ones, dropping some. The data show more than 70,000 clones, roughly 90% seen once. Their target antigens are unknown. The sample in question was unstimulated CD4+ T cells sorted from spleen or lymph node cells, obtained before intestinal transplant. The source is a human donor who received an intestinal transplant. Each CDR3 is given with its conserved first and last residue. The order of the fields is CDR3 length, V gene, J gene, clone size, D gene, CDR3 DNA, CDR3 protein. A D gene is named only where the DNA matches it firmly. A clone size is listed for some rows: how often the clone was seen (once, few, many), or a class if it is expanded.

cdr3_length: 14
v_call: TRBV7-3
j_call: TRBJ2-2
clone_size: .
d_call: TRBD2
cdr3_nt: TGTGCCAGTCGACTAGCGGGGAGCACCGGGGAGCTGTTTTTT
cdr3_aa: CASRLAGSTGELFF

cdr3_length: 13
v_call: TRBV18
j_call: TRBJ1-1
clone_size: .
d_call: .
cdr3_nt: TGTGCCAGCTCACCGGAGGGGAACACTGAAGCTTTCTTT
cdr3_aa: CASSPEGNTEAFF

cdr3_length: 14
v_call: TRBV11-2
j_call: TRBJ1-6
clone_size: .
d_call: .
cdr3_nt: TGTGCCAGCAGCCCGCGCAACCTAAATTCACCCCTCCACTTT
cdr3_aa: CASSPRNLNSPLHF

cdr3_length: 11
v_call: TRBV5-1
j_call: TRBJ2-1
clone_size: .
d_call: .
cdr3_nt: TGCGCCAGCAGGACAGGTAATGAGCAGTTCTTC
cdr3_aa: CASRTGNEQFF

cdr3_length: 15
v_call: TRBV25-1
j_call: TRBJ1-1
clone_size: .
d_call: .
cdr3_nt: TGTGCCAGCAGTGAATCAGGGGCTTGGGGCACTGAAGCTTTCTTT
cdr3_aa: CASSESGAWGTEAFF

cdr3_length: 14
v_call: TRBV2
j_call: TRBJ1-5
clone_size: .
d_call: TRBD1
cdr3_nt: TGTGCCAGCAGACCAGACAGGGGGCTTCAGCCCCAGCATTTT
cdr3_aa: CASRPDRGLQPQHF

cdr3_length: 13
v_call: TRBV6-1
j_call: TRBJ2-5
clone_size: few
d_call: .
cdr3_nt: TGTGCCAGCAGGGCGGGGGCCTGGGAGACCCAGTACTTC
cdr3_aa: CASRAGAWETQYF

cdr3_length: 13
v_call: TRBV10-1
j_call: TRBJ1-2
clone_size: .
d_call: .
cdr3_nt: TGCGCCAGCAGTGAGTCGCAGAACTATGGCTACACCTTC
cdr3_aa: CASSESQNYGYTF

cdr3_length: 13
v_call: TRBV6-5
j_call: TRBJ2-3
clone_size: few
d_call: TRBD2
cdr3_nt: TGTGCCACGGCGGGGGGCCCTCGGGATACGCAGTATTTT
cdr3_aa: CATAGGPRDTQYF

cdr3_length: 16
v_call: TRBV6-4
j_call: TRBJ1-6
clone_size: .
d_call: .
cdr3_nt: TGTGCCAGCAGTGAGGGTGGTTTCGGGGGTGATTCACCCCTCCACTTT
cdr3_aa: CASSEGGFGGDSPLHF

cdr3_length: 19
v_call: TRBV5-5
j_call: TRBJ1-5
clone_size: .
d_call: .
cdr3_nt: TGTGCCAGCAGCATCGCCTCAACCCCCCACACAGGGAGTAATCAGCCCCAGCATTTT
cdr3_aa: CASSIASTPHTGSNQPQHF

cdr3_length: 14
v_call: TRBV5-1
j_call: TRBJ2-7
clone_size: .
d_call: .
cdr3_nt: TGCGCCAGCAGTTGGGACACCAATCCCTACGAGCAGTACTTC
cdr3_aa: CASSWDTNPYEQYF

cdr3_length: 12
v_call: TRBV2
j_call: TRBJ1-2
clone_size: once
d_call: .
cdr3_nt: TGTGCCAGCAGTGCGGTTAACTATGGCTACACCTTC
cdr3_aa: CASSAVNYGYTF

cdr3_length: 13
v_call: TRBV7-3
j_call: TRBJ2-7
clone_size: .
d_call: TRBD2
cdr3_nt: TGTGCCAGCAGCCCCCCGGGGGGCTACGAGCAGTACTTC
cdr3_aa: CASSPPGGYEQYF

cdr3_length: 13
v_call: TRBV7-3
j_call: TRBJ2-1
clone_size: .
d_call: .
cdr3_nt: TGTGCCAGCAGCCCGAGGCAAAAAAATGAGCAGTTCTTC
cdr3_aa: CASSPRQKNEQFF

cdr3_length: 16
v_call: TRBV19
j_call: TRBJ2-2
clone_size: .
d_call: TRBD1
cdr3_nt: TGTGCCAGTAGTATAGAACGGACAGGGCGCACCGGGGAGCTGTTTTTT
cdr3_aa: CASSIERTGRTGELFF

cdr3_length: 15
v_call: TRBV29-1
j_call: TRBJ1-2
clone_size: .
d_call: .
cdr3_nt: TGCAGCGTTGAAGATCGGGGGAGGGCTAACTATGGCTACACCTTC
cdr3_aa: CSVEDRGRANYGYTF

cdr3_length: 15
v_call: TRBV5-6
j_call: TRBJ1-2
clone_size: few
d_call: TRBD1
cdr3_nt: TGTGCCAGCAGCAAACGGACAGGGGGCAACTATGGCTACACCTTC
cdr3_aa: CASSKRTGGNYGYTF

cdr3_length: 13
v_call: TRBV10-3
j_call: TRBJ2-5
clone_size: .
d_call: .
cdr3_nt: TGTGCCATCAGTGGCCTTCCAGGGGAGACCCAGTACTTC
cdr3_aa: CAISGLPGETQYF

cdr3_length: 15
v_call: TRBV5-8
j_call: TRBJ1-3
clone_size: .
d_call: .
cdr3_nt: TGTGCCAGCAGCTTGGGGACAGCCTCTGGAAACACCATATATTTT
cdr3_aa: CASSLGTASGNTIYF

cdr3_length: 13
v_call: TRBV19
j_call: TRBJ2-7
clone_size: .
d_call: .
cdr3_nt: TGTGCCAGTAGCCCGACAGGCCCTTACGAGCAGTACTTC
cdr3_aa: CASSPTGPYEQYF

cdr3_length: 14
v_call: TRBV10-3
j_call: TRBJ2-3
clone_size: .
d_call: TRBD1
cdr3_nt: TGTGCCATCAGGGACAGGGGAGTTTTGGATACGCAGTATTTT
cdr3_aa: CAIRDRGVLDTQYF

cdr3_length: 14
v_call: TRBV6-5
j_call: TRBJ2-7
clone_size: .
d_call: .
cdr3_nt: TGTGCCAGCAGTTACTTTCCGACAGGCTACGAGCAGTACTTC
cdr3_aa: CASSYFPTGYEQYF

cdr3_length: 14
v_call: TRBV4-1
j_call: TRBJ2-1
clone_size: once
d_call: .
cdr3_nt: TGCGCCAGCAGCCCAAGCGGGCCCTACAATGAGCAGTTCTTC
cdr3_aa: CASSPSGPYNEQFF

cdr3_length: 13
v_call: TRBV7-9
j_call: TRBJ1-1
clone_size: .
d_call: .
cdr3_nt: TGTGCCAGCAGCCGACAGGTTGACACTGAAGCTTTCTTT
cdr3_aa: CASSRQVDTEAFF

cdr3_length: 13
v_call: TRBV7-8
j_call: TRBJ2-7
clone_size: once
d_call: .
cdr3_nt: TGTGCCAGCAGCTTAGGGCAGAACTACGAGCAGTACTTC
cdr3_aa: CASSLGQNYEQYF

cdr3_length: 15
v_call: TRBV7-9
j_call: TRBJ2-7
clone_size: .
d_call: .
cdr3_nt: TGTGCCAGCAGCTGGACATTCGACGGTTATGGCGAGCAGTACTTC
cdr3_aa: CASSWTFDGYGEQYF

cdr3_length: 15
v_call: TRBV6-5
j_call: TRBJ1-1
clone_size: .
d_call: TRBD1
cdr3_nt: TGTGCCAGCACCCCTGCCGGGACAGACAACACTGAAGCTTTCTTT
cdr3_aa: CASTPAGTDNTEAFF

cdr3_length: 12
v_call: TRBV6-1
j_call: TRBJ2-7
clone_size: .
d_call: .
cdr3_nt: TGTGCCAGCAGTTGGGAAGGGGTCGAGCAGTACTTC
cdr3_aa: CASSWEGVEQYF

cdr3_length: 12
v_call: TRBV19
j_call: TRBJ1-2
clone_size: .
d_call: TRBD1
cdr3_nt: TGTGCCAGCCTACAGGGGAACTATGGCTACACCTTC
cdr3_aa: CASLQGNYGYTF

cdr3_length: 15
v_call: TRBV7-2
j_call: TRBJ2-3
clone_size: .
d_call: TRBD1
cdr3_nt: TGTGCCAGCAATACGGCAGGGGGAGTAACAGATACGCAGTATTTT
cdr3_aa: CASNTAGGVTDTQYF

cdr3_length: 12
v_call: TRBV7-3
j_call: TRBJ1-6
clone_size: .
d_call: .
cdr3_nt: TGTGCCAGCAGCCCAACCGGGGGAGCCCTCCACTTT
cdr3_aa: CASSPTGGALHF

cdr3_length: 14
v_call: TRBV7-2
j_call: TRBJ1-1
clone_size: .
d_call: TRBD1
cdr3_nt: TGTGCCAGCAGCCCCCGAGGGGGCCACACTGAAGCTTTCTTT
cdr3_aa: CASSPRGGHTEAFF

cdr3_length: 12
v_call: TRBV7-8
j_call: TRBJ2-1
clone_size: .
d_call: .
cdr3_nt: TGTGCCAGCAGCTACAAGGGGGATGAGCAGTTCTTC
cdr3_aa: CASSYKGDEQFF

cdr3_length: 16
v_call: TRBV9
j_call: TRBJ2-1
clone_size: .
d_call: .
cdr3_nt: TGTGCCAGCAGCGTAAGGGGGGGGCAGGAATACAATGAGCAGTTCTTC
cdr3_aa: CASSVRGGQEYNEQFF

cdr3_length: 14
v_call: TRBV10-3
j_call: TRBJ1-5
clone_size: .
d_call: TRBD1
cdr3_nt: TGTGCCATCAGTCCGACAGGGCGAAATCAGCCCCAGCATTTT
cdr3_aa: CAISPTGRNQPQHF

cdr3_length: 13
v_call: TRBV6-5
j_call: TRBJ1-2
clone_size: .
d_call: .
cdr3_nt: TGTGCCAGCAGCCCCGGGGGGGCGGTTGGCTACACCTTC
cdr3_aa: CASSPGGAVGYTF

cdr3_length: 15
v_call: TRBV5-6
j_call: TRBJ2-3
clone_size: .
d_call: TRBD1
cdr3_nt: TGTGCCAGCAGCTTGCTAGGGGGCAATTCAGATACGCAGTATTTT
cdr3_aa: CASSLLGGNSDTQYF

cdr3_length: 11
v_call: TRBV2
j_call: TRBJ2-7
clone_size: .
d_call: .
cdr3_nt: TGTGCCAGCAGCACAGGGTACGAGCAGTACTTC
cdr3_aa: CASSTGYEQYF

cdr3_length: 16
v_call: TRBV9
j_call: TRBJ2-1
clone_size: once
d_call: TRBD2
cdr3_nt: TGTGCCAGCAGCGCCACCGGGACTAGCGGGTACAATGAGCAGTTCTTC
cdr3_aa: CASSATGTSGYNEQFF

cdr3_length: 17
v_call: TRBV9
j_call: TRBJ2-1
clone_size: few
d_call: TRBD2
cdr3_nt: TGTGCCAGCAGCGCAGCGGGGGGGACTAGCGGGGTTGGTGAGCAGTTCTTC
cdr3_aa: CASSAAGGTSGVGEQFF

cdr3_length: 14
v_call: TRBV2
j_call: TRBJ2-7
clone_size: .
d_call: TRBD2
cdr3_nt: TGTGCCAGCAGTGGACTAGCGGGGGCGGGAGAGCAGTACTTC
cdr3_aa: CASSGLAGAGEQYF

cdr3_length: 13
v_call: TRBV6-5
j_call: TRBJ1-2
clone_size: few
d_call: .
cdr3_nt: TGTGCCAGCAGACGGGACACCCAAAGGGGCTACACCTTC
cdr3_aa: CASRRDTQRGYTF

cdr3_length: 15
v_call: TRBV5-5
j_call: TRBJ2-5
clone_size: .
d_call: .
cdr3_nt: TGTGCCAGCAGCTTGATGGTCGGACTTCAAGAGACCCAGTACTTC
cdr3_aa: CASSLMVGLQETQYF

cdr3_length: 12
v_call: TRBV28
j_call: TRBJ2-7
clone_size: .
d_call: .
cdr3_nt: TGTGCCAGCAGTTTATCCACCTACGAGCAGTACTTC
cdr3_aa: CASSLSTYEQYF

cdr3_length: 15
v_call: TRBV27
j_call: TRBJ1-1
clone_size: once
d_call: .
cdr3_nt: TGTGCCAGCACCTTACGGGGAGGGATGGTTTCTGAAGCTTTCTTT
cdr3_aa: CASTLRGGMVSEAFF

cdr3_length: 16
v_call: TRBV4-1
j_call: TRBJ1-3
clone_size: .
d_call: .
cdr3_nt: TGCGCCAGCACCCCTGTGGGGGCGAGCTCTGGAAACACCATATATTTT
cdr3_aa: CASTPVGASSGNTIYF

cdr3_length: 13
v_call: TRBV7-2
j_call: TRBJ2-1
clone_size: .
d_call: TRBD1
cdr3_nt: TGTGCCAGCAGCCCACAGACAGGGGCGGGGCAGTTCTTC
cdr3_aa: CASSPQTGAGQFF

cdr3_length: 16
v_call: TRBV11-2
j_call: TRBJ1-3
clone_size: once
d_call: TRBD1
cdr3_nt: TGTGCCAGCAGCTTAGGGACAGGGAGGACTGGAAACACCATATATTTT
cdr3_aa: CASSLGTGRTGNTIYF

cdr3_length: 15
v_call: TRBV6-6
j_call: TRBJ2-1
clone_size: .
d_call: TRBD2
cdr3_nt: TGTGCCAGCAGGCTAGCGGGGGGATCCTACAATGAGCAGTTCTTC
cdr3_aa: CASRLAGGSYNEQFF

cdr3_length: 16
v_call: TRBV18
j_call: TRBJ2-2
clone_size: .
d_call: .
cdr3_nt: TGTGCCAGCTCACGTAGGACGGGGGGCGACACCGGGGAGCTGTTTTTT
cdr3_aa: CASSRRTGGDTGELFF

cdr3_length: 15
v_call: TRBV28
j_call: TRBJ2-1
clone_size: once
d_call: TRBD2
cdr3_nt: TGTGCCAGCGGGGGGGTTTTGGCGTCGGGCAATGAGCAGTTCTTC
cdr3_aa: CASGGVLASGNEQFF

cdr3_length: 19
v_call: TRBV7-8
j_call: TRBJ1-5
clone_size: .
d_call: TRBD1
cdr3_nt: TGTGCCAGCAGCTCCGGCAGGGGGCCGGGTCGGGCATTGCATCAGCCCCAGCATTTT
cdr3_aa: CASSSGRGPGRALHQPQHF